Listed below are T cell receptor beta chains from one sample, sequenced in a study of T-cell reconstitution after alpha-beta-depleted transplantation in children. MiXCR, run by TCRdb on the PCR reads, gives a single entry per CDR3 protein. Among fewer than 250,000 distinct CDR3 sequences, roughly 18% were seen once, and the ten largest hold around 44%. Sequences were derived from PBMCs, mostly from graft donor cells, sampled 360 days after TCRalphabeta/CD19-depleted stem cell transplant. Receptors originate from a male patient aged 2 to 9 who had a stem cell transplant for acute lymphoblastic leukemia, so the T cells may come from the graft donor. CDR3s include the opening cysteine and the closing phenylalanine or tryptophan.

v_gene	CDR3aa
TRBV15	CATSRLASTDTQYF
TRBV27	CASTFRLAGGLDTQYF
TRBV4-3	CASSQDPGTPSTDTQYF
TRBV7-6	CARRDRDSNEQFF
TRBV5-1	CASSQWGGSSYNEQFF
TRBV20-1	CSAPSLRVDTQYF
TRBV14	CASSQEYGGVADTQYF
TRBV5-8	CASSWRTDGGELFF
TRBV12-3/TRBV12-4	CASTDLAGPSSSGNTIYF
TRBV27	CASSTIRGRRGPDTQYF
TRBV4-2	CASSQPGTPNTEAFF
TRBV23-1	CASSQSKVVPASDYEQYF
TRBV12-3/TRBV12-4	CASSSGTVYEQYF
TRBV7-2	CASSLGPAGGLYEQYF
TRBV5-1	CASSLEGNTDTQYF
TRBV5-4	CASSLVPLMAGQGDNEQFF
TRBV5-6	CASSYGGGAREQFF
TRBV5-1	CASSLQGPDTEAFF
TRBV21-1	CASSKEVVASGGSGETQYF
TRBV29-1	CSVMQGSSYEQYF
TRBV18	CASSPPTGLEEKLFF
TRBV19	CASSPDQGYTEAFF
TRBV2	CASNPTGAEKLFF
TRBV9	CASSVGQTGELFF
TRBV12-3/TRBV12-4	CASSSITTYEQYF
TRBV7-8	CASSLEVAGGLEETQYF
TRBV28	CASSADRGPRDIQYF
TRBV7-9	CASSFGIQETQYF
TRBV11-2	CASGPGTRIGEQYF
TRBV6-2/TRBV6-3	CASEGQISYEQYF
TRBV12-3/TRBV12-4	CASSFSWQGAREQYF